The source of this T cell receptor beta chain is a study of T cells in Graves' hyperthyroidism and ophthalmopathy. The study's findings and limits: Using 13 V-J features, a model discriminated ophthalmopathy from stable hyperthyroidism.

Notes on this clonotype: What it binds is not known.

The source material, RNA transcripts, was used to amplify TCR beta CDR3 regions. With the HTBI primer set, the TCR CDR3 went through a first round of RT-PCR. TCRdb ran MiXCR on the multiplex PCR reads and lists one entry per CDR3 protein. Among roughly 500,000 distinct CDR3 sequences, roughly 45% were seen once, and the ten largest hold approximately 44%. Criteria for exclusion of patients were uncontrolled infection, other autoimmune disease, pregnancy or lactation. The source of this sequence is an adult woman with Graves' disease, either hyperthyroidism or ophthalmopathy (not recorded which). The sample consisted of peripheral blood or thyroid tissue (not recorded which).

The CDR3 coding sequence is TGTGCCAGCAGCTTTAGTTTTTATCGACGGCAAGAGACCCAGTACTTC. It translates to CASSFSFYRRQETQYF. V and J are TRBV7-9 and TRBJ2-5; D not resolved. The CDR3 has 16 residues. Germline V CDR1 and CDR2: SEHNR, FQNEAQ (reference sequence). V lost 3 bases and J 2 bases, leaving 16 bases between the germline ends.